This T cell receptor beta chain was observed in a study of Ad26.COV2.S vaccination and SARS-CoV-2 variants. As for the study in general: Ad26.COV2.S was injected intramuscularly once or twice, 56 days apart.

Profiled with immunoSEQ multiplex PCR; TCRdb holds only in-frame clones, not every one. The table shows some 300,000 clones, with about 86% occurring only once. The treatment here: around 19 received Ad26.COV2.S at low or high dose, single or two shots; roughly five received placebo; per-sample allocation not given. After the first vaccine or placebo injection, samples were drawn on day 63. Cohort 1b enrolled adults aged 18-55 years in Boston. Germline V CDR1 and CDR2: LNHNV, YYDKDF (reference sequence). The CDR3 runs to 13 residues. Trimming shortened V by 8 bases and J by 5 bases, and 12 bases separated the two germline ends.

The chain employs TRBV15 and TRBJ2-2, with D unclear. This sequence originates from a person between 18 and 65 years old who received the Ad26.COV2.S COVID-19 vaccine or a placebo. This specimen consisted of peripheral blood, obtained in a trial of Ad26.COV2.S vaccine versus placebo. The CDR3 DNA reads TGTGCCACCTCTAAGGACCTGACCGGGGAGCTGTTTTTT. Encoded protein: CATSKDLTGELFF.